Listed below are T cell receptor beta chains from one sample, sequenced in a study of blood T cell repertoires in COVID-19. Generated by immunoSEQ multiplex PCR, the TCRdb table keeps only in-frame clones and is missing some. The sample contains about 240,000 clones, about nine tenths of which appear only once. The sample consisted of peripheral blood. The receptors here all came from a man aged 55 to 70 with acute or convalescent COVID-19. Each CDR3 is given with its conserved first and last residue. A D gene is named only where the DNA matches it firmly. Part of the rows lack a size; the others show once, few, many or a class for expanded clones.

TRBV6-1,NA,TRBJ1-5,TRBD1,TGTGCCAGCAGTGATCACCGGGACAGGGCCCGATATAGCAATCAGCCCCAGCATTTT,CASSDHRDRARYSNQPQHF
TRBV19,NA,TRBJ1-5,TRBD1,TGTGCCAGTAGCATCGAAGGGACAGTTAGCAATCAGCCCCAGCATTTT,CASSIEGTVSNQPQHF
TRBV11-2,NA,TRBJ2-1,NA,TGTGCCAGCAGCCCATTTCTGACACAGGAGATCAATGAGCAGTTCTTC,CASSPFLTQEINEQFF
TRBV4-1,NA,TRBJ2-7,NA,TGCGCCAGCAGCCAAGATCAGGCCGGTGACTACGAGCAGTACTTC,CASSQDQAGDYEQYF
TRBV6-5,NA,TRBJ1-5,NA,TGTGCCAGCAGAGCCTCCGGGGGGGATCAGCCCCAGCATTTT,CASRASGGDQPQHF
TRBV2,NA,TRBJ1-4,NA,TGTGCCAGCAGATCCATCAACAGGGCCGCTAATGAAAAACTGTTTTTT,CASRSINRAANEKLFF
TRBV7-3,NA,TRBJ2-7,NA,TGTGCCAGCAGCCTATCCGGGACTCGGCCCTACGAGCAGTACTTC,CASSLSGTRPYEQYF
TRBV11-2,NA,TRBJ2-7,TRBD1,TGTGCCAGCAGCACAGGGGTCTGGGACGAGCAGTACTTC,CASSTGVWDEQYF
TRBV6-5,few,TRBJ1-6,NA,TGTGCCAGCAGTCCCCGGGAGGTAGGATCACCCCTCCACTTT,CASSPREVGSPLHF
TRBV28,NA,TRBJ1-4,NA,TGTGCCAGCAGTATACAGGGATTTAATGAAAAACTGTTTTTT,CASSIQGFNEKLFF
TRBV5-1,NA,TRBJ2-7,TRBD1,TGCGCCAGCAGCTTAGAGGCAGGGGGTTTTTCCTACGAGCAGTACTTC,CASSLEAGGFSYEQYF
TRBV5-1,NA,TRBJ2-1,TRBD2,TGCGCCAGCAGCCCGTCGGGGGGTGACTATGAGCAGTTCTTC,CASSPSGGDYEQFF
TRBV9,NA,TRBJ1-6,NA,TGTGCCAGCAGCTTCAGGGGAGGGGATAATTCACCCCTCCACTTT,CASSFRGGDNSPLHF
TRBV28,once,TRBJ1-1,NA,TGTGCCAGCAGTGGACAGACGAACACTGAAGCTTTCTTT,CASSGQTNTEAFF
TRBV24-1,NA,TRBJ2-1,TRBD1,TGTGCCACCAGTGACTCCAGGCAGGGGGTGTACAATGAGCAGTTCTTC,CATSDSRQGVYNEQFF
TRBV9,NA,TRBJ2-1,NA,TGTGCCAGCAGCGTAGGACGGGAGTGGGGGCAGTTCTTC,CASSVGREWGQFF
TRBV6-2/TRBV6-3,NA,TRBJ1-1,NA,TGTGCCAGCAGTTACAGGGTACTAGAGGCTGAAGCTTTCTTT,CASSYRVLEAEAFF
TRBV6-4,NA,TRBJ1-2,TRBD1,TGTGCCAGCAGTGAGATGACAGGGTTCTATGGCTACACCTTC,CASSEMTGFYGYTF
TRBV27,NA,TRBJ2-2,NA,TGTGCCAGCAGCGACCTCGCGGGCGAAACCGGGGAGCTGTTTTTT,CASSDLAGETGELFF
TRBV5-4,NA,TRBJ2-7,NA,TGTGCCAGCAGCTTGAGCTTGGGACAAACCTATGAGCAGTACTTC,CASSLSLGQTYEQYF
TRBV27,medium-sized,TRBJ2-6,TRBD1,TGTGCCAGCAGGACAGGGGCTACCACCTCTGGGGCCAACGTCCTGACTTTC,CASRTGATTSGANVLTF
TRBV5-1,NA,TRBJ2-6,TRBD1,TGCGCCAGCAGCTCCAAATCACAGGGGGCTGGGGCCAACGTCCTGACTTTC,CASSSKSQGAGANVLTF
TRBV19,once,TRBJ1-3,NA,TGTGCCAGTAGTATTTCCTCTAACTCTGGAAACACCATATATTTT,CASSISSNSGNTIYF
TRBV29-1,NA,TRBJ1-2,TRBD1,TGCAGCGTCGACAGGGGGGGAAACTATGGCTACACCTTC,CSVDRGGNYGYTF
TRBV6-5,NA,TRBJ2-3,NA,TGTGCCAGCAGGCCAAACGGGGTAACAGATACGCAGTATTTT,CASRPNGVTDTQYF
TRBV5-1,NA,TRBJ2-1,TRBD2,TGCGCCAGCAGCGCTAACCTAAGGACTAGCGGCTACAATGAGCAGTTCTTC,CASSANLRTSGYNEQFF
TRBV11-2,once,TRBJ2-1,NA,TGTGCCAGCAGCTTAGGTGGGGGGGCTAAATTCAATGAGCAGTTCTTC,CASSLGGGAKFNEQFF
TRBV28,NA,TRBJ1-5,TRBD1,TGTGCCAGCAAAGGGGGTCAGACAGGGCACGATCAGCCCCAGCATTTT,CASKGGQTGHDQPQHF
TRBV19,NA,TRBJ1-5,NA,TGTGCCAGTAGCCTTACAGGGCCGAGCAATCAGCCCCAGCATTTT,CASSLTGPSNQPQHF
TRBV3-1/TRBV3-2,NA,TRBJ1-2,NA,TGTGCCAGCAGCCAAGTAAGCGGCTACACCTTC,CASSQVSGYTF
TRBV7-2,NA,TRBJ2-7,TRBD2,TGTGCCAGCAGCCCGACTAGCGGGAGCTCCTACGAGCAGTACTTC,CASSPTSGSSYEQYF
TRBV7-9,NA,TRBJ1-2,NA,TGTGCCAGCAGCTCCGACAGTCCCTATGGCTACACCTTC,CASSSDSPYGYTF
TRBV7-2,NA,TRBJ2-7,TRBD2,TGTGCCAGCAGGCGGACTAGCGGGAGTGAGAACGAGCAGTACTTC,CASRRTSGSENEQYF
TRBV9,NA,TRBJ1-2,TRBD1,TGTGCCAGCAGCGGGGACAGGGGAGCTAACTATGGCTACACCTTC,CASSGDRGANYGYTF
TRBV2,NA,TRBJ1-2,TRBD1,TGTGCCAGCAGCGTTCTGAGGACAGGCTATGGCTACACCTTC,CASSVLRTGYGYTF
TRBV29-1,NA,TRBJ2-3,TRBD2,TGCAGCGTTGAAGATCCCTGGGGCGGGAGGCCGACAGATACGCAGTATTTT,CSVEDPWGGRPTDTQYF
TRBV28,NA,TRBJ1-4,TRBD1,TGTGCCAGCAGACTGACAGGGGCCGAAAAACTGTTTTTT,CASRLTGAEKLFF
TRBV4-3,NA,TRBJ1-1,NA,TGCGCCAGCAGCCAAGATAGGGCAGGGGACACTGAAGCTTTCTTT,CASSQDRAGDTEAFF
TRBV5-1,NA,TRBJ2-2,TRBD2,TGCGCCAGCAGTCTAGCGGGTACCACCGGGGAGCTGTTTTTT,CASSLAGTTGELFF
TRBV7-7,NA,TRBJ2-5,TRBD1,TGTGCTAGCAGCTTAGGACAGGCACAAGAGACCCAGTACTTC,CASSLGQAQETQYF
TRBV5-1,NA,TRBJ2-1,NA,TGCGCCAGCAGCAAGGGGACAACTAGCTCCTACAATGAGCAGTTCTTC,CASSKGTTSSYNEQFF
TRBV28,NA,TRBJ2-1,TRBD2,TGTGCCAGCATATCGGGACTAGCGGGAGTTTGGGTCGGCAATGAGCAGTTCTTC,CASISGLAGVWVGNEQFF
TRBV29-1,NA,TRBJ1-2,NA,TGCAGCGTTGCCCTGCTCCCAGATCGCTCATATGGCTACACCTTC,CSVALLPDRSYGYTF
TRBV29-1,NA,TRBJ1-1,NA,TGCAGCGTTTACGGGGGGAGCGGGACTGAAGCTTTCTTT,CSVYGGSGTEAFF
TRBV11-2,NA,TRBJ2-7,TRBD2,TGTGCCAGCAGCTTAGTTGGCGGGGGCTACGAGCAGTACTTC,CASSLVGGGYEQYF
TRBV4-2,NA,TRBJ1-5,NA,TGTGCCAGCAGCCAGCGGACAGGCAATCAGCCCCAGCATTTT,CASSQRTGNQPQHF